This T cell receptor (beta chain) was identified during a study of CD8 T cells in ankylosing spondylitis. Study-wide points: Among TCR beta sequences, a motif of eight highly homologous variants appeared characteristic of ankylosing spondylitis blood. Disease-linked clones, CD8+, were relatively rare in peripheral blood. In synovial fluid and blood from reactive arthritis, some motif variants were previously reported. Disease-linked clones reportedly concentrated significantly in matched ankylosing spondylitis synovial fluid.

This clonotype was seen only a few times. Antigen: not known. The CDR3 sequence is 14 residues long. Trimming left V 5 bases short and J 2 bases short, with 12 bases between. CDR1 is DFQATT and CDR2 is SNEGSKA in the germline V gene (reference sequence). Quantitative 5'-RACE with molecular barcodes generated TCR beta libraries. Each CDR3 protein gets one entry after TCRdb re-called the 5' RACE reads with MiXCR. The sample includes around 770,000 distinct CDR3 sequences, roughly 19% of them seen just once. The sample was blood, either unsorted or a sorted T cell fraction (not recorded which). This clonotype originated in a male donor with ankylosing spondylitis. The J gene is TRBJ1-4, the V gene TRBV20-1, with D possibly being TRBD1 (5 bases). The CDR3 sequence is CSALARDTNEKLFF. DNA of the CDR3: TGCAGTGCTTTGGCCAGGGACACTAATGAAAAACTGTTTTTT.